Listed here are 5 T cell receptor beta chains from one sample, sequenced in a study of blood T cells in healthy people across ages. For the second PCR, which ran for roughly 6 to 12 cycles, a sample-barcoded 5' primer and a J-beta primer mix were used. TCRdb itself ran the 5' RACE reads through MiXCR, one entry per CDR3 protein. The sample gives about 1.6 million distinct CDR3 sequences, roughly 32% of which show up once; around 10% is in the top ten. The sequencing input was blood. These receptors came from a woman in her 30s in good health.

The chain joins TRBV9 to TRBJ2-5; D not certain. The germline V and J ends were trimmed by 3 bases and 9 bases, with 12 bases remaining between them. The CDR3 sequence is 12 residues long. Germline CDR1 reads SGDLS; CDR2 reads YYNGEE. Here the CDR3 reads CASSGANLPQYF. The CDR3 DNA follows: TGTGCCAGCAGCGGGGCCAATTTGCCCCAGTACTTC.

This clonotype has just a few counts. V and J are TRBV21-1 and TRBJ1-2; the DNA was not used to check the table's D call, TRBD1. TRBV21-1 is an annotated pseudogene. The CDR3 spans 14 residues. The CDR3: CASSKALRGLGYTF. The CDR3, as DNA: TGTGCCAGCAGCAAAGCGCTCCGGGGGCTGGGCTACACCTTC.

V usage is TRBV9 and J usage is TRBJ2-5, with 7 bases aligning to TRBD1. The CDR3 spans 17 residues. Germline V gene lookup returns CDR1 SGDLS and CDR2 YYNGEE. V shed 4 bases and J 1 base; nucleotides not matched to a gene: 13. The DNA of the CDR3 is TGTGCCAGCAGCCCTAGACCAGAGGGGGCTCCCCAAGAGACCCAGTACTTC. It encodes CASSPRPEGAPQETQYF.

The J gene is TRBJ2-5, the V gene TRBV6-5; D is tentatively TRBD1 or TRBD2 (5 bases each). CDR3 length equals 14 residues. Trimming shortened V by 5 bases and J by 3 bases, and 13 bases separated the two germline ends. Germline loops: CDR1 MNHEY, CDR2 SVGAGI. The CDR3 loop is CASSRDELEETQYF. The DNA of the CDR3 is TGTGCCAGCAGTCGGGACGAACTAGAAGAGACCCAGTACTTC.

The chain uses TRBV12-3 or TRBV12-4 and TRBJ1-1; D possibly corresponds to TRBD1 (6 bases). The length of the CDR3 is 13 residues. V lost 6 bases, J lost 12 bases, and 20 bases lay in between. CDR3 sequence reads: CASRLPLGAETFF. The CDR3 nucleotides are TGTGCCAGCAGGCTCCCCCTGGGGGCCGAAACTTTCTTT.